This T cell receptor beta chain was found in a study of control samples from healthy donors and cancer patients. V was shortened by 5 bases and J by 7 bases, with 11 bases between the two germline ends. The CDR3 covers 12 residues. CDR1 and CDR2 (germline): PRHDT, FYEKMQ (reference sequence). Method: immunoSEQ multiplex PCR; TCRdb's copy keeps in-frame clones and lacks some. This repertoire shows about 170,000 clones, 91% found once; its top ten account for around 2%. This chain links TRBV13 with TRBJ1-2; D is unclear. The sample was blood. The receptor's source is a woman between 35 and 50 years old in good health. CDR3 sequence (DNA): TGTGCCAGCAGCGAAGACTTTGGTGGCTACACCTTC. Protein: CASSEDFGGYTF.